This T cell receptor (beta chain) was captured by sequencing in a study of cytomegalovirus exposure and HLA in healthy donors. Findings and limits, study-wide: The study put under 200 TCR beta chains on its list as cytomegalovirus-associated. The classifier reportedly diagnosed cytomegalovirus status with high sensitivity and specificity.

Details on this clone: What it binds is not known.

Germline CDR1 MDHEN, CDR2 SYDVKM. This CDR3 has 14 amino acids. V was cut by 6 bases and J by 5 bases, with 14 bases left in between. The donors belonged to the approximately 120-subject validation cohort, separate from the roughly 700-subject first cohort. Produced via immunoSEQ multiplex PCR; TCRdb's table is partial and in-frame only. In the table there are some 150,000 clones, about 91% of which are singletons. The TCR originated in a man aged 18 to 29 in good health and CMV-seropositive. Sequencing used PBMCs. The rearrangement uses TRBV28 and TRBJ1-5; D possibly corresponds to TRBD1 (6 bases). CDR3 sequence: CASSPGGGYQPQHF. The CDR3 DNA sequence: TGTGCCAGCAGCCCCGGGGGGGGCTATCAGCCCCAGCATTTT.